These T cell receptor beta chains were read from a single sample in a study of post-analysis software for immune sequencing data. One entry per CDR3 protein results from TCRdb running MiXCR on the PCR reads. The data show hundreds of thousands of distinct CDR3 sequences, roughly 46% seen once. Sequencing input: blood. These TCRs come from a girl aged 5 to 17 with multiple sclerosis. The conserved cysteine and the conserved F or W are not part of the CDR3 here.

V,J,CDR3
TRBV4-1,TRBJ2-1,ASSRLAGGGNEQF
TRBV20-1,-,SAPLAGGNEQY
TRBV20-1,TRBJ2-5,SARDHRAGETQY
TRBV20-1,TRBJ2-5,SARRGQEAQY
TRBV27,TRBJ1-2,ASSPRTGVRNYVVNYGYI
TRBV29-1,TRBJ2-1,SFSGSLYNEQF
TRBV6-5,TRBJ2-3,ASSYSYRLAGAHTQY
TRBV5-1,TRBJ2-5,ASSGSSGETQY
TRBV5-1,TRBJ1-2,ASSSQDGNNYGYT
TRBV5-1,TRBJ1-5,ASSLTAGENQPQH
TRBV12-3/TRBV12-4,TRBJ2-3,ASSERVSTDTQY
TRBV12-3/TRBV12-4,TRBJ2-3,ASRSRDAQY
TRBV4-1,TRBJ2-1,ASSQGSSFEQF
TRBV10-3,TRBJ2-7,ATLEGARTYEQY
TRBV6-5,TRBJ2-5,ASSYNLGETQY
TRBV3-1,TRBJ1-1,ASTQGGETF
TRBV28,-,ASSFPGLAGNGNEQY
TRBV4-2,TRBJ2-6,ASDVAGVVTGGANDLT
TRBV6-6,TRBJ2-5,ASSFAGTSSGAQY
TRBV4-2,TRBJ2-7,ASSQDPAGSSYEQY
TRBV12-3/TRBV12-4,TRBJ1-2,ASSFDAGYGYT
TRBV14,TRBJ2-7,ASSQDLRTSGVTGPYEQY
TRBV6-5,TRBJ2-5,ASSPSGSEGETQY
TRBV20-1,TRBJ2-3,SARDSGPGGDTQY
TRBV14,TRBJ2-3,ASSRTQAVTDTQY
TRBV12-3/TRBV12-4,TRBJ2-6,ASSFDEGTGANVLT
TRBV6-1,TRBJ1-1,ASSEDQAPNTEAF
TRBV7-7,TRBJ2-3,ASSARGGPGTDTQY
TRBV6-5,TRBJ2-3,ASSSGQGSPERNLFAQY
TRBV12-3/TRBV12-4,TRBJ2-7,ASSLTTGGEQY
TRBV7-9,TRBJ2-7,ANSPPGLAREQY
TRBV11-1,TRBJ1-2,ASSFWDSTNYGYT
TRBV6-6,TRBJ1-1,ASSTQNTEAF
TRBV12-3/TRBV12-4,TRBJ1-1,ASSPQQTTGAAEAF
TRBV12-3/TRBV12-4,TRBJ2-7,ASSPPSGERYEQY
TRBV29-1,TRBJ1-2,SVEDLVTKSVYGYT
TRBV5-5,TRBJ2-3,ASSPKPGLETDTQY
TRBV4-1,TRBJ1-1,ASSQDIVAF
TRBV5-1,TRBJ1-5,ASSMGGNQPQH
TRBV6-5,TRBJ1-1,ASSYSPVLGVTEAF
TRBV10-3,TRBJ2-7,AISVESYEQY
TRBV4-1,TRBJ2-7,ASSPKDSGAYEQY
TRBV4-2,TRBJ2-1,ASSLSSGGAYEQF
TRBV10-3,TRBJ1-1,AISANRGLNTEAF
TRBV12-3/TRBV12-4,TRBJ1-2,ASSFGGGYT